The rows below give T cell receptor beta chains drawn from one sample of a study of T-cell memory formation after mild COVID-19. TCRdb re-analysed the 5' RACE reads in MiXCR, keeping a single row per CDR3 protein. This table holds 350,000 to 450,000 distinct CDR3 sequences, 25% to 30% found once. Sequences were obtained from PBMCs or a T cell subset sorted from them (not recorded which). The receptors derive from an adult woman who had mild COVID-19 (a few samples of this study predate the infection). Cell type and time point are not known. Each CDR3 is given with its conserved first and last residue. The D gene is left open where the match is weak. Size is omitted from some rows. Given values are once, few, many or a class for expanded clones.

V	J	D	size	DNA	CDR3
TRBV5-1	TRBJ2-5	TRBD2	few	TGCGCCAGCAGCCGAACTAGCGGGGCGTACCAAGAGACCCAGTACTTC	CASSRTSGAYQETQYF
TRBV20-1	TRBJ1-3	-	few	TGCAGTGCTAGAGCCGCTGAAGGATTGCTCGGAAACACTATATATTTT	CSARAAEGLLGNTIYF
TRBV20-1	TRBJ2-3	TRBD1	-	TGCAGTGCTAGAGATTTCAGGGGCCGACAGGGACCCGAAGATACGCAGTATTTT	CSARDFRGRQGPEDTQYF
TRBV29-1	TRBJ2-7	-	-	TGCAGCGTGGGGGCCGGAGACCACGAGCAGTACTTC	CSVGAGDHEQYF
TRBV18	TRBJ2-5	-	-	TGTGCCAGCTCACCGCGGCAGGGTTCGGGTCGGCGAGAGACCCAGTACTTC	CASSPRQGSGRRETQYF
TRBV2	TRBJ2-1	-	-	TGTGCCAGCAGGGTAGACGGGTCCTACAATGAGCAGTTCTTC	CASRVDGSYNEQFF
TRBV29-1	TRBJ1-2	-	few	TGCAGCGTTGAATCCGGGCAGTCTGCCTATGGCTACACCTTC	CSVESGQSAYGYTF
TRBV4-1	TRBJ2-1	TRBD2	-	TGCGCCAGCAGCCAAGGCCGGGGGGCTAGCGGGCAGAATGAGCAGTTCTTC	CASSQGRGASGQNEQFF
TRBV7-7	TRBJ2-5	-	-	TGTGCCAGCAGCGCCGCGTGGGGGACCCAAGAGACCCAGTACTTC	CASSAAWGTQETQYF
TRBV30	TRBJ2-3	TRBD2	few	TGTGCCTGGAGCGAGCGGGAGCTGGGCACAGATACGCAGTATTTT	CAWSERELGTDTQYF
TRBV18	TRBJ2-7	-	few	TGTGCCAGCTCACCGTCCGGCAGCCACTACGAGCAGTACTTC	CASSPSGSHYEQYF
TRBV15	TRBJ2-5	-	-	TGTGCCACCAGCAGAGATCGGCAGTTCCAAGAGACCCAGTACTTC	CATSRDRQFQETQYF
TRBV28	TRBJ1-1	-	few	TGTGCCAGCAGCATTAACATCGGAGCTTTCTTT	CASSINIGAFF
TRBV5-1	TRBJ2-7	TRBD1	-	TGCGCCAGCAGCTCGACAGGGGGGGATCTACAGGAGCAGTACTTC	CASSSTGGDLQEQYF
TRBV6-5	TRBJ1-4	TRBD1	-	TGTGCCAGCAGCCCGGGACAGGGCGATGAAAAACTGTTTTTT	CASSPGQGDEKLFF
TRBV9	TRBJ2-6	TRBD1	-	TGTGCCAGCAGCGACCAGGGGGCTGGGGCCAACGTCCTGACTTTC	CASSDQGAGANVLTF
TRBV7-9	TRBJ2-1	-	few	TGTGCCAGCAGCGGACGCAGCAATGAGCAGTTCTTC	CASSGRSNEQFF
TRBV6-5	TRBJ2-7	-	-	TGTGCCAGCACCCGGGACGGAAGATTCTACGAGCAGTACTTC	CASTRDGRFYEQYF
TRBV5-1	TRBJ2-1	-	-	TGCGCCAGCAGCTTGGTTGTACAGGGCAACAATGAGCAGTTCTTC	CASSLVVQGNNEQFF
TRBV6-6	TRBJ2-6	-	few	TGTGCCAGCAGTCAGACAGGTAGCTCTGGGGCCAACGTCCTGACTTTC	CASSQTGSSGANVLTF
TRBV9	TRBJ1-6	-	-	TGTGCCAGCAGCCCCAGGACAGTTTCACCCCTCCACTTT	CASSPRTVSPLHF
TRBV6-5	TRBJ2-3	-	-	TGTGCCAGCAGTTACCGTTCTCCCGACAGAACCACTAGCACAGATACGCAGTATTTT	CASSYRSPDRTTSTDTQYF
TRBV5-1	TRBJ1-1	TRBD1	-	TGCGCCAGCAGCTTCACAGGGGTTCCTGAAGCTTTCTTT	CASSFTGVPEAFF
TRBV19	TRBJ2-3	-	few	TGTGCCAGCGCGCTCCTAGCGTATAGCACAGATACGCAGTATTTT	CASALLAYSTDTQYF
TRBV7-2	TRBJ2-7	TRBD1	-	TGTGCCAGCAGCCAGCGACAGGGTACCTACGAGCAGTACTTC	CASSQRQGTYEQYF
TRBV2	TRBJ1-6	-	once	TGTGCCAGCACAGTGATTCCCTATAATTCACCCCTCCACTTT	CASTVIPYNSPLHF
TRBV7-2	TRBJ1-2	-	few	TGTGCCAGCAGCTCTTGGACAGACAACTATGGCTACACCTTC	CASSSWTDNYGYTF